The 4 T cell receptor beta chains in this list originate from one sample, sequenced in a study of CD8 T cells in Susac syndrome. Roughly 0.5 to 1 ug RNA was reverse transcribed with random hexamers. TCRdb re-called the immunoSEQ multiplex PCR reads with MiXCR, one entry per CDR3 protein. Here the sample spans around 71,000 distinct CDR3 sequences, around 96% being singletons. The sequenced material came from CD4+ T cells from PBMCs. Every receptor here comes from a human donor with multiple sclerosis.

The CDR3 DNA is TGTGCCAGCAGCCCAAGGACTAGCGGGGGATTCACCACAGATACGCAGTATTTT. Protein sequence: CASSPRTSGGFTTDTQYF. The genes are TRBV3-1 and TRBJ2-3, with 13 bases identical to TRBD2. The CDR3 consists of 18 residues. Germline V lookup: CDR1 LGHDT, CDR2 YNNKEL (reference sequence). With 4 bases clipped from V and 2 bases from J, the junction kept 9 bases outside the gene matches.

This clonotype was picked up one time. CDR3 bases: TGTGCCAGCAGCTTAGGGCTAGCTTTTGACACAGATACGCAGTATTTT. Amino acid sequence: CASSLGLAFDTDTQYF. This chain connects TRBV7-2 to TRBJ2-3; a weak D match, TRBD2 (5 bases). The CDR3 covers 16 residues. V shed 1 base and J shed 2 bases, with 13 bases lying between them. Germline loops: CDR1 SGHTA, CDR2 FQGNSA.

This rearrangement joins TRBV7-9 to TRBJ2-3, with TRBD1 matching over 10 bases. The germline V gene has CDR1 SEHNR and CDR2 FQNEAQ (reference sequence). The CDR3 has 16 residues. V shed 5 bases and J 2 bases; nucleotides not matched to a gene: 7. CDR3 sequence reads: CASSRGTGDLTDTQYF. CDR3 nucleotides: TGTGCCAGCAGCAGAGGGACAGGGGACCTCACAGATACGCAGTATTTT. Complete variable domain (other parts from reference TRBV7-9 and TRBJ2-3): DTGVSQNPRHKITKRGQNVTFRCDPISEHNRLYWYRQTLGQGPEFLTYFQNEAQLEKSRLLSDRFSAERPKGSFSTLEIQRTEQGDSAMYLCASSRGTGDLTDTQYFGPGTRLTVL.

V is TRBV24-1 and J is TRBJ2-1, with 8 bases that match TRBD2. The CDR3 is made up of 15 amino acids. From germline, CDR1 is KGHDR and CDR2 SFDVKD. The V gene end was trimmed by 3 bases and the J gene end by 5 bases; junction bases not matched to a gene: 5. The CDR3 DNA reads as TGTGCCACCAGTGATCGTGCGGGGGGAAACAATGAGCAGTTCTTC. Its translation: CATSDRAGGNNEQFF.